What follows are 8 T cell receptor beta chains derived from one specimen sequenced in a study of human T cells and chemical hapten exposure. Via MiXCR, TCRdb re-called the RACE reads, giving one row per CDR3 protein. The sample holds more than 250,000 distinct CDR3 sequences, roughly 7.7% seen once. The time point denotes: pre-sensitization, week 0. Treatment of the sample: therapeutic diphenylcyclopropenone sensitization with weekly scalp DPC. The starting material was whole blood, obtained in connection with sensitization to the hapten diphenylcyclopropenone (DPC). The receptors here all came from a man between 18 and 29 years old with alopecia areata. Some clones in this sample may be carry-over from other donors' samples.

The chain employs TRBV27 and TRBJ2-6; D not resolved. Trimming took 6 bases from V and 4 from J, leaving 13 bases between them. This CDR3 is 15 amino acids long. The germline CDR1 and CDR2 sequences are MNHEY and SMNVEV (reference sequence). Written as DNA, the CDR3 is TGTGCCAGCAGCATAAGGGCAACCGGGGCCAACGTCCTGACTTTC. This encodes CASSIRATGANVLTF.

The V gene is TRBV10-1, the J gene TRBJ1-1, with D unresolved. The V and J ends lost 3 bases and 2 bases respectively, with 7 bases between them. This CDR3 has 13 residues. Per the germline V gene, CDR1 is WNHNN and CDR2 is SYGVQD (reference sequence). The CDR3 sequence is CASSDPPNTEAFF. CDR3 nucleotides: TGCGCCAGCAGTGACCCACCCAACACTGAAGCTTTCTTT.

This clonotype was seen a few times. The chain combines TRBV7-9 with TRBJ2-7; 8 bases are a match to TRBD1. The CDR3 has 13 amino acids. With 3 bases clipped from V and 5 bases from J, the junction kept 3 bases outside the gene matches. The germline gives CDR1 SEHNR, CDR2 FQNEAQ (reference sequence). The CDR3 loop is CASSLDREDEQYF. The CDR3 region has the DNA TGTGCCAGCAGCTTGGACAGGGAAGACGAGCAGTACTTC. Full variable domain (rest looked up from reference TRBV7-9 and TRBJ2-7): DTGVSQNPRHKITKRGQNVTFRCDPISEHNRLYWYRQTLGQGPEFLTYFQNEAQLEKSRLLSDRFSAERPKGSFSTLEIQRTEQGDSAMYLCASSLDREDEQYFGPGTRLTVT.

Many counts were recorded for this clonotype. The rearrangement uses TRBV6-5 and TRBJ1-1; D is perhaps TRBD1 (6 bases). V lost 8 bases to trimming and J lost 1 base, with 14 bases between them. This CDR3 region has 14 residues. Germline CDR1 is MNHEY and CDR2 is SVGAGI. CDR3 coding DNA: TGTGCCAGCCGAAGACAGGTGGAGAACACTGAAGCTTTCTTT. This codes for CASRRQVENTEAFF.

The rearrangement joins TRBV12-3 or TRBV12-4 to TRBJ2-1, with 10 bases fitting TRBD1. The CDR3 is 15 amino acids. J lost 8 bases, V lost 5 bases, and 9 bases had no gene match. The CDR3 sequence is CASSPWGDRGHEQFF. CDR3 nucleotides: TGTGCCAGCAGTCCTTGGGGGGACAGGGGCCATGAGCAGTTCTTC.

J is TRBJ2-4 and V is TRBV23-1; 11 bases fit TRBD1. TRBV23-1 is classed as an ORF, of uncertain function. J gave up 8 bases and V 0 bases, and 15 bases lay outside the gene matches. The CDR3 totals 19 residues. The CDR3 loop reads CASSQSSSVGGQGVDIQYF. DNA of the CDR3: TGCGCCAGCAGTCAATCGTCGAGTGTCGGGGGACAGGGGGTCGACATTCAGTACTTC.

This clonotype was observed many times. The CDR3 DNA is TGTGCCAGCCGATCGAGGGACAGGGATCACGAGCAGTACTTC. This gives the protein CASRSRDRDHEQYF. The V gene is TRBV11-2, the J gene TRBJ2-7, with 9 bases matching TRBD1. Germline assignment: CDR1 SGHAT and CDR2 FQNNGV. CDR3 length: 14 amino acids. After removal of 8 bases from V and 5 bases from J, the junction contained 10 bases not matched to a gene. Together with reference TRBV11-2 and TRBJ2-7, the CDR3 gives the full variable domain: EAGVAQSPRYKIIEKRQSVAFWCNPISGHATLYWYQQILGQGPKLLIQFQNNGVVDDSQLPKDRFSAERLKGVDSTLKIQPAKLEDSAVYLCASRSRDRDHEQYFGPGTRLTVT.

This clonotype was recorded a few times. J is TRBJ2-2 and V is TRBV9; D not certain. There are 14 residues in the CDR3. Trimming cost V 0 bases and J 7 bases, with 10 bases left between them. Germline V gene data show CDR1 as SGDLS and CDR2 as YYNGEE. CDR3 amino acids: CASSVEYKIGELFF. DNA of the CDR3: TGTGCCAGCAGCGTAGAATATAAAATCGGGGAGCTGTTTTTT.